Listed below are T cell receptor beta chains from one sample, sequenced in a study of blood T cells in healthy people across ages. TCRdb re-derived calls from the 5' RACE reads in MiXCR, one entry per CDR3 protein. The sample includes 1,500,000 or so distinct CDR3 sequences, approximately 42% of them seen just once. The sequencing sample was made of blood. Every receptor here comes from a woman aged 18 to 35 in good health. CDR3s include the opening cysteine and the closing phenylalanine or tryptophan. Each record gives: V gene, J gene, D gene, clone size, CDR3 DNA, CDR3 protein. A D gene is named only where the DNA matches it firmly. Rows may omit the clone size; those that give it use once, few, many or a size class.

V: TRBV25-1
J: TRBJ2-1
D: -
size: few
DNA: TGTGCCAGCAGCTCCCTTTGGGACGAGGGACCCTACAATGAGCAGTTCTTC
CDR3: CASSSLWDEGPYNEQFF

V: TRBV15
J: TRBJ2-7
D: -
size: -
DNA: TGTACCACCAGCAGAGGGGATCTCCACTCCTACGAGCAGTACTTC
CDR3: CTTSRGDLHSYEQYF

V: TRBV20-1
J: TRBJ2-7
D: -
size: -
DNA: TGCAGTGCTTTCCCCCGCCCTGGCTACGAGCAGTACTTC
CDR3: CSAFPRPGYEQYF

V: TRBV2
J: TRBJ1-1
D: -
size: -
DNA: TGTGCCAGCAGTGATACAGGGCTGAACACTGAAGCTTTCTTT
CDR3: CASSDTGLNTEAFF

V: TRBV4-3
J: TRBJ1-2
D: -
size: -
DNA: TGCGCCAGCAGCCTTGCCTATCGGTTGGAAAGATATGGCTACACCTTC
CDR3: CASSLAYRLERYGYTF

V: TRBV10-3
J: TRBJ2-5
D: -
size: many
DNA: TGTGCCATCAGTGACCTCAACAGGGATCAAGAGACCCAGTACTTC
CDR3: CAISDLNRDQETQYF

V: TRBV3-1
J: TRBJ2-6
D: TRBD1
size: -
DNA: TGTGCCAGCAGCCCTACCGGGACAGGGGGCAGCGGGGCCAACGTCCTGACTTTC
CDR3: CASSPTGTGGSGANVLTF

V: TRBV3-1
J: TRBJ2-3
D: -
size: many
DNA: TGTGCCAGCAGCCAACTATCAGATACGCAGTATTTT
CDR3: CASSQLSDTQYF

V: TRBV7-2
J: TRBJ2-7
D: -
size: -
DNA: TGTGCCAGCAGCTTTGTCCGCGGCAGGGTCTACGAGCAGTACTTC
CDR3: CASSFVRGRVYEQYF

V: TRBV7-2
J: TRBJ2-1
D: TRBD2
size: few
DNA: TGTGCCAGCAGCCGTCGGAGTAGCGGGAGATCATCGCAGTTCTTC
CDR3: CASSRRSSGRSSQFF

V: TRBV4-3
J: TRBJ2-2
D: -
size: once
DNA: TGCGCCAGCAGCCATACGGACAACACCGGGGAGCTGTTTTTT
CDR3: CASSHTDNTGELFF

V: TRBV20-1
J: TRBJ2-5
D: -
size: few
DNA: TGCAGTGCTAGACAGAGGGAAATCGTTGGGACCCAGTACTTC
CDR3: CSARQREIVGTQYF

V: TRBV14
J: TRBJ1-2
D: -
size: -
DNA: TGTGCCAGCAGCCGTCACAGGGTCTACGGCTATGGCTACACCTTC
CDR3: CASSRHRVYGYGYTF

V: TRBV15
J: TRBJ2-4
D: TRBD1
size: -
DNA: TGTGCCACCAGCAGAGAGGGGACAGGGGCTCACAAAAACATTCAGTACTTC
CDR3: CATSREGTGAHKNIQYF

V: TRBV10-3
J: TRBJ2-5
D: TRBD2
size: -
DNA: TGTGCCATCGGGACTAGCGGGGAGTTCGAGACCCAGTACTTC
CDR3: CAIGTSGEFETQYF

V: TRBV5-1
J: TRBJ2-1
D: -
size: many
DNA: TGTGCCAGCAGTGGGGGTAGCTCCTACAATGAGCAGTTCTTC
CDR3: CASSGGSSYNEQFF

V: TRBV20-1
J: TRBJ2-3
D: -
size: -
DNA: TGCAGTGCTAGAGATCAGACGGGCTCCCCAGATACGCAGTATTTT
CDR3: CSARDQTGSPDTQYF

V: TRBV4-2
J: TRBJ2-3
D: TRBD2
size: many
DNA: TGTGCCAGCAGCCAAGAAGGAGTTATGGCTAGCGGAAATACGCAGTATTTT
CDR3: CASSQEGVMASGNTQYF

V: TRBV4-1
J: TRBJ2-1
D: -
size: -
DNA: TGCGCCAGCAGCCAAGGAGACAGGCCCTTCAATGAGCAGTTCTTC
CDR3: CASSQGDRPFNEQFF

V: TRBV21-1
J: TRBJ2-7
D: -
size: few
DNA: TGTGCCAGCAGCGCCTCCCTAGCGGGGGACTACGAGCAGTACTTC
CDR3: CASSASLAGDYEQYF

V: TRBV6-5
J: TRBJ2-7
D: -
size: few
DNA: TGTGCCAGCAGTTCTACAGAACGACCCTACGAGCAGTACTTC
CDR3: CASSSTERPYEQYF

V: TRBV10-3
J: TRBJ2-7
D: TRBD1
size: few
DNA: TGTGCCATCAGTGATAGACAGGGGGGTTACTACGAGCAGTACTTC
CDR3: CAISDRQGGYYEQYF

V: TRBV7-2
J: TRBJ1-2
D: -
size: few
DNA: TGTGCCAGCAGCTTAGCCCTTGGGCATGAGGCTAACTATGGCTACACCTTC
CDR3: CASSLALGHEANYGYTF

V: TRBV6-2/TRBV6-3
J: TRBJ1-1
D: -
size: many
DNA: TGTGCCAGCAGTTACGGGGTCACTGAAGCTTTCTTT
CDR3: CASSYGVTEAFF

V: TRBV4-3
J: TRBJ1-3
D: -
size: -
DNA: TGCGCCAGCAGCCGCTCAGGCTCTGGAAACACCATATATTTT
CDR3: CASSRSGSGNTIYF

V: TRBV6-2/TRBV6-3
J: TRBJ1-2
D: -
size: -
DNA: TGTGCCAGCAGTTCGGACACCGCCAGCACCTTC
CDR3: CASSSDTASTF

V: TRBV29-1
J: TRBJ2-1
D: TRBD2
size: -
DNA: TGCAGCGTTGGCTATGGTCGTAGCGGGAGGGTATTGGAGGAGACCCAGTTCTTC
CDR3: CSVGYGRSGRVLEETQFF

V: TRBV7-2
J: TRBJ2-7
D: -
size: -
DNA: TGTGCCAGCAGCTTAGCCTACAGAACCTACGAGCAGTACTTC
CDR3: CASSLAYRTYEQYF

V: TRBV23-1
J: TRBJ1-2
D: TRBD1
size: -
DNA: TGCGCCAGCAGTCACGCCAACCGGACAGGGGCGAACTATGGCTACACCTTC
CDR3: CASSHANRTGANYGYTF

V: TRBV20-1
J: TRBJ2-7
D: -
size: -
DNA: TGCAGTGCTAGAGAACGGGGAGTCTCCTACAATGAGCAGTACTTC
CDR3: CSARERGVSYNEQYF

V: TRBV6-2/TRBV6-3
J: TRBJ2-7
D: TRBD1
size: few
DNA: TGTGCCAGCAGAGCGACAGGGGGACCAACCTACGAGCAGTACTTC
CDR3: CASRATGGPTYEQYF

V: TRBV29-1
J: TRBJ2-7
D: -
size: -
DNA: TGCAGCGTTGTAAGGGCAGAGCCCTACGAGCAGTACTTC
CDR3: CSVVRAEPYEQYF

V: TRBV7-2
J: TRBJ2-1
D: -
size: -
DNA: TGTGCCAGCAGCTTATTGGGGCGGCAGCAGTTCTTC
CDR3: CASSLLGRQQFF

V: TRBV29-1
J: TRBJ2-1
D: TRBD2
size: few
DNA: TGCAGCGTGGTGGGACTAGCGGAATCCTACAATGAGCAGTTCTTC
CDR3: CSVVGLAESYNEQFF

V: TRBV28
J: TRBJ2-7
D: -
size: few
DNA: TGTGCCAGCGGGGACAAGACCTACGAGCAGTACTTC
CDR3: CASGDKTYEQYF

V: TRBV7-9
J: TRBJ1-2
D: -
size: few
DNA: TGTGCCAGCACCCCGGGACGGACCTATGGCTACACCTTC
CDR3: CASTPGRTYGYTF

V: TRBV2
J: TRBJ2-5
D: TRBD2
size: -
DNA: TGTGCCAGTTATATCGGACTAGGAGGGACCCAGTACTTC
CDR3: CASYIGLGGTQYF

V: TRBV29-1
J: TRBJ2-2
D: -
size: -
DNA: TGCAGCGTTGAAGGACCGGCGGGGAGCACCGGGGAGCTGTTTTTT
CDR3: CSVEGPAGSTGELFF

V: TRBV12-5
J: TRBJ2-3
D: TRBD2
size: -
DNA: TGTGCTAGTGGAACTAGCGGGATGGGCACAGATACGCAGTATTTT
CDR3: CASGTSGMGTDTQYF

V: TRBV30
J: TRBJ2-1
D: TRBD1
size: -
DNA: TGTGCCTGGAGTACTAGTTCCGGGACAGTGCTTTACAATGAGCAGTTCTTC
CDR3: CAWSTSSGTVLYNEQFF

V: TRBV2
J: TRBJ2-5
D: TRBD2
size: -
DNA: TGTACCAGCAGCCTGGGACTAGCAGGCGAGACCCAGTACTTC
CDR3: CTSSLGLAGETQYF